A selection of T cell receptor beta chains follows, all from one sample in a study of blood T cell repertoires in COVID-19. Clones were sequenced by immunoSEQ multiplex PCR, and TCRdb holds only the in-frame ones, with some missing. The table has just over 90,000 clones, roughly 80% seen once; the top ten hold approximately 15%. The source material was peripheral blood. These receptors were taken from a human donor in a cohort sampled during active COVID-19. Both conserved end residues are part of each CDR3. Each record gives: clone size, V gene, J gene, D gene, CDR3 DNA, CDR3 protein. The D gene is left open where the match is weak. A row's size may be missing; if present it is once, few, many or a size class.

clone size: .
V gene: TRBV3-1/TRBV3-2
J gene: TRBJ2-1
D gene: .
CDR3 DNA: TGTGCCAGCAGCCAGGGGGGGGGCGAGCAGTTCTTC
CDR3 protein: CASSQGGGEQFF

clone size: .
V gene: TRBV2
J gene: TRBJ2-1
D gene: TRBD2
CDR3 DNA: TGTGCCAGCAGTGAAGCGCTTTTTCAGCGGGGGGCCTACAATGAGCAGTTCTTC
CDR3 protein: CASSEALFQRGAYNEQFF

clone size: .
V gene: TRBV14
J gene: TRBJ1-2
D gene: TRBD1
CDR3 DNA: TGTGCCAGCAGCCAAGAGTGGACAGGGGTCTCCACTAACTATGGCTACACCTTC
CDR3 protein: CASSQEWTGVSTNYGYTF

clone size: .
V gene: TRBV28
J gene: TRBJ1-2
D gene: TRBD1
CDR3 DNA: TGTGCCAGCGCGACAGGGGGGATTCCTGGCTACACCTTC
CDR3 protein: CASATGGIPGYTF

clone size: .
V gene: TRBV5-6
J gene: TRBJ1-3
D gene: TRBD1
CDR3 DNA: TGTGCCAGCAGGCCACAGGGGTCGGCTGGAAACACCATATATTTT
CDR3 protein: CASRPQGSAGNTIYF

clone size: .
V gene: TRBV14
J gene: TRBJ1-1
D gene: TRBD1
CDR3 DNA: TGTGCCAGCAGCATTTACAGGGGGACTGAAGCTTTCTTT
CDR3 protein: CASSIYRGTEAFF

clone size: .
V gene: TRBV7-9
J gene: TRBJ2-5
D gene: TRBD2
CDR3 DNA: TGTGCCAGCAGCTTCGACCCGCGGGCGGGGGGGCTGAAGACCCAGTACTTC
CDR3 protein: CASSFDPRAGGLKTQYF

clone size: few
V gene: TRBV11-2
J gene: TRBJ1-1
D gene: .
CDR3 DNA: TGTGCCAGCAGGAGGGGGACTGAAGCTTTCTTT
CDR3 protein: CASRRGTEAFF

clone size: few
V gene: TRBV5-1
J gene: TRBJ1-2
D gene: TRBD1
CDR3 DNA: TGCGCCAGCAAGGGGGCGACAACTAACTATGGCTACACCTTC
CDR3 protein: CASKGATTNYGYTF

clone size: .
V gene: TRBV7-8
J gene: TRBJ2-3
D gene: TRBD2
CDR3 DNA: TGTGCCAGCAGCCGACGGACTAGCGGGAGCGATACGCAGTATTTT
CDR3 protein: CASSRRTSGSDTQYF

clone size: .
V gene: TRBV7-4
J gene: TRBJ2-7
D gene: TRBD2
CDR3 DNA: TGTGCCAGCAGCTTAAGGGAGCGGGAGGGCCCGGAGTCCTACGAGCAGTACTTC
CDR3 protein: CASSLREREGPESYEQYF

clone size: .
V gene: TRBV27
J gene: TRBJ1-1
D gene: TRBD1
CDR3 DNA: TGTGCCAGCAGTTTACTTCTCCCTCTCCGGACAGGTGGGACTGAAGCTTTCTTT
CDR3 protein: CASSLLLPLRTGGTEAFF

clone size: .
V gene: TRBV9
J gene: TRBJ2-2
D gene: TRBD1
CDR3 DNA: TGTGCCAGCAGCGCCGGGCCGGGACAGAGTAACACCGGGGAGCTGTTTTTT
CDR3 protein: CASSAGPGQSNTGELFF

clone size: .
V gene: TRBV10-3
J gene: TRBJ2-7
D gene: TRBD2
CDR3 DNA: TGTGCCACGTCGGAAACTAGCGAGTCCTACGAGCAGTACTTC
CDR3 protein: CATSETSESYEQYF

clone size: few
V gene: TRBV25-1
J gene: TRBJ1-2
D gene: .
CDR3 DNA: TGTGCCAGCAGTGAATGGGCACCCGGGGATAATGGCTACACCTTC
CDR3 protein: CASSEWAPGDNGYTF

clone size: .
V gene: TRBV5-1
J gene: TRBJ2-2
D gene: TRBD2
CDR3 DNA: TGCGCCAGCAGCCGCGGGACTAGTAGTCTTTACACCGGGGAGCTGTTTTTT
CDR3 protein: CASSRGTSSLYTGELFF

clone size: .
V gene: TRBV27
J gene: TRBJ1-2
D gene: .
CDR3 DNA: TGTGCCAGCAGTTTACACAGGGCAGGCTATGGCTACACCTTC
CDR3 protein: CASSLHRAGYGYTF

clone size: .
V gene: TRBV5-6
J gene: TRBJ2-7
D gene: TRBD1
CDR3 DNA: TGTGCCAGCAGCTTGGCCCCCCCCCGGGACAGCAGAGACTACGAGCAGTACTTC
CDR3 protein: CASSLAPPRDSRDYEQYF

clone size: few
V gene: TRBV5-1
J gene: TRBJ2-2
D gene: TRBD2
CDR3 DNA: TGCGCCAGCAGCCTAGCGGGGGGGAACACCGGGGAGCTGTTTTTT
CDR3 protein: CASSLAGGNTGELFF

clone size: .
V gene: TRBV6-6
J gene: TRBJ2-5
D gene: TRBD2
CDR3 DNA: TGTGCCAGCAGTCGTATAGCGGGGTTATTATCCGGGACCCAGTACTTC
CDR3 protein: CASSRIAGLLSGTQYF

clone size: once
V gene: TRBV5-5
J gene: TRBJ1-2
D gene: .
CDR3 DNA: TGTGCCAGCAGCTCTCAGGTTTTCTCAAACGGTGGCTATGGCTACACCTTC
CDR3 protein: CASSSQVFSNGGYGYTF

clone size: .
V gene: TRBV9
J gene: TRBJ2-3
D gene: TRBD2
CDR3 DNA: TGTGCCAGCAGCGTAGGACTAGCGGGATTGGGGACAGATACGCAGTATTTT
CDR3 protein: CASSVGLAGLGTDTQYF

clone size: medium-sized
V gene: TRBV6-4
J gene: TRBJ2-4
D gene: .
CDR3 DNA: TGTGCCAGCAGGCCGACAGGACTAGCCAAAAACATTCAGTACTTC
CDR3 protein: CASRPTGLAKNIQYF

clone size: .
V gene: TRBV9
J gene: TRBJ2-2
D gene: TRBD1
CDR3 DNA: TGTGCCAGCAGCGTATTGGAGGCAGGGGGATCTACCGGGGAGCTGTTTTTT
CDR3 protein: CASSVLEAGGSTGELFF

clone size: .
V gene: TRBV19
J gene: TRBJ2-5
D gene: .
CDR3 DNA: TGTGCCAGTAGTATGTTACAGGGTGCGGAGACCCAGTACTTC
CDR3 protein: CASSMLQGAETQYF

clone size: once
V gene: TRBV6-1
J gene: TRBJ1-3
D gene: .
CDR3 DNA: TGTGCCAGCAGTGAAGCTCTAGGTGTTGGTGGAAACACCATATATTTT
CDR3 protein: CASSEALGVGGNTIYF

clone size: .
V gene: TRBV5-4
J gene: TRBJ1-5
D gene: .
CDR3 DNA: TGTGCCAGCAGCCTAGACGGGTTGGGGCCCCAGCATTTT
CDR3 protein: CASSLDGLGPQHF

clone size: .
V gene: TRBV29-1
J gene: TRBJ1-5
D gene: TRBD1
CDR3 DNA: TGCAGCGTTGCACAGGGGCCCAATCAGCCCCAGCATTTT
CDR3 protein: CSVAQGPNQPQHF

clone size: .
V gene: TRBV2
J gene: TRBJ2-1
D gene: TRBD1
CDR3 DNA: TGTGCCAGCAGCGCGGGACAGGGGGTTTACAATGAGCAGTTCTTC
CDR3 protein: CASSAGQGVYNEQFF

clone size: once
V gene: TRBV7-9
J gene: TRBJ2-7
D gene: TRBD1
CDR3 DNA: TGTGCCAGCAGCTCCACCGGGACAGGGGACTACGAGCAGTACTTC
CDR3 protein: CASSSTGTGDYEQYF